The 7 T cell receptor beta chains below come from one sample, sequenced in a study of T cell responses to AZD1222 COVID-19 vaccine. This table comes from immunoSEQ multiplex PCR, and its TCRdb copy is limited to in-frame clones, with some not included. The data hold more than 120,000 clones, with around nine tenths observed a single time. Sequences were derived from peripheral blood, sampled 28 days after the second AZD1222 dose. These receptors were obtained from an adult who received the AZD1222 COVID-19 vaccine.

The rearrangement uses TRBV28 and TRBJ2-4, with D hard to call. Germline CDR1 is MDHEN and CDR2 is SYDVKM. V gave up 5 bases and J gave up 5 bases, with 4 bases separating them. This CDR3 region has 11 residues. In DNA form, the CDR3 reads TGTGCCAGCAGTCGCCAAAACATTCAGTACTTC. Translation: CASSRQNIQYF.

The V call is TRBV5-1, the J call TRBJ2-1, with 8 bases lining up with TRBD2. V trimming: 0 bases; J trimming: 4 bases; junction bases outside the gene matches: 9. Germline V lookup: CDR1 SGHRS, CDR2 YFSETQ. This CDR3 is 17 amino acids long. The CDR3 sequence: CASSLVQAIAGYNEQFF. Here the CDR3 DNA reads TGCGCCAGCAGCTTGGTTCAGGCGATAGCGGGGTACAATGAGCAGTTCTTC.

In its sample, this clone was seen once. This chain uses TRBV3-1 (or the pseudogene TRBV3-2) with TRBJ1-1, with D hard to call. There are 12 residues in the CDR3. The germline CDR1 and CDR2 sequences are LGHDT and YNNKEL (reference sequence). Between the trimmed V and J ends, which lost 4 bases and 8 bases, there was a span of 11 bases. CDR3 sequence (DNA): TGTGCCAGCAGCCGTTCGTTTGACGAAGCTTTCTTT. This codes for CASSRSFDEAFF.

The gene calls are TRBV7-9 and TRBJ2-5, with 10 positions matching TRBD2. V gave up 5 bases and J gave up 7 bases; unmatched junction bases: 10. The CDR3 runs 15 residues. Germline-derived CDR1 and CDR2 are SEHNR and FQNEAQ (reference sequence). CDR3 amino acids: CASSTVAGGGVTQYF. CDR3 DNA sequence: TGTGCCAGCAGCACAGTAGCGGGGGGCGGTGTGACCCAGTACTTC.

The genes are TRBV24-1 and TRBJ2-7, with D perhaps matching TRBD1 or TRBD2 (5 bases each). This CDR3 has 10 amino acids. CDR1 and CDR2 (germline): KGHDR, SFDVKD. V lost 9 bases, J lost 6 bases, and 8 bases lay in between. Here the CDR3 reads CATPGPEQYF. The DNA for the CDR3 is TGTGCCACCCCGGGGCCCGAGCAGTACTTC.

The chain is built from TRBV7-2 and TRBJ1-1; D not certain. The V gene lost 1 base and the J gene lost 1 base, with 10 bases spanning the gap. CDR3 length: 15 amino acids. Germline CDR1 is SGHTA and CDR2 is FQGNSA. The CDR3 DNA sequence: TGTGCCAGCAGCTTAGTTCCGGGAGGGAACACTGAAGCTTTCTTT. Amino acid sequence: CASSLVPGGNTEAFF.

The chain has TRBV12-3 or TRBV12-4 and TRBJ1-2; D is unclear. Trimming took off 7 bases at V and 7 bases at J, with 16 bases between the two ends. The CDR3 extends over 13 amino acids. CDR3 amino acids: CASTMGVGLGYTF. For the CDR3, the DNA is TGTGCCAGCACCATGGGAGTAGGCCTTGGCTACACCTTC.